The entry below describes one T cell receptor beta chain. The data originate from a study of blood T cell repertoires in COVID-19. About the research overall: Acute and convalescent COVID-19 samples came from the United States, Italy and Spain. T cells, B-cell-depleted T cells, or PBMCs provided the cDNA or gDNA that served as material.

With 5 bases clipped from V and 7 bases from J, the junction kept 5 bases outside the gene matches. CDR3 length: 13 amino acids. Original data processing: Amplification with reference gene primers provided the estimates of nucleated cell counts. Generated by immunoSEQ multiplex PCR, the TCRdb table keeps only in-frame clones and is missing some. The V and J calls and the clone size are those of that table, but D and trimming were determined from the DNA. The sample contains about 89,000 clones, about 91% of which appear only once. The J gene is TRBJ2-1, the V gene TRBV12-3 or TRBV12-4; the match to TRBD2 covers 7 bases. Sequenced input: peripheral blood. The receptor's source is a man aged 55-75 years with acute or convalescent COVID-19. CDR3 sequence: CASSRTRPNEQFF. The CDR3 DNA sequence: TGTGCCAGCAGTAGGACTAGACCTAATGAGCAGTTCTTC.